This T cell receptor (beta chain) was captured in a study of blood T cell repertoires in COVID-19. Study-wide context: There were acute and convalescent COVID-19 samples, and they came from the United States, Italy and Spain. From T cells, B-cell-depleted T cells, or PBMCs came the material, which was cDNA or gDNA.

With 0 bases removed from V and 8 bases from J, the gap between germline ends came to 14 bases. The CDR3 runs 15 residues. Germline CDR1 LNHNV, CDR2 YYDKDF (reference sequence). Original methodology: Reference gene primers were amplified, and this amplification served to estimate nucleated cell counts. Sequencing was performed with immunoSEQ multiplex PCR; in TCRdb, only in-frame clones are kept and a portion is missing. That table gives V, J and clone size, and the DNA gave D and trimming. The data contain roughly 140,000 clones, over 70% of them singletons. The receptor comes from a woman aged 60-70 years with acute or convalescent COVID-19. This rearrangement joins TRBV15 to TRBJ2-1; unclear D gene. Material for sequencing was peripheral blood. The CDR3 nucleotides read TGTGCCACCAGCAGAGATCGATCGTTCAGCGATGAGCAGTTCTTC. Translated, it gives CATSRDRSFSDEQFF.